The 32 T cell receptor beta chains presented below share a single source sample, sequenced in a study of blood T cells in healthy people across ages. Combining a sample-barcoded 5' primer with a J-beta primer mix, a second PCR ran for roughly 7 to 12 cycles. TCRdb re-analysed the 5' RACE reads in MiXCR, keeping a single row per CDR3 protein. This sample has more than 700,000 distinct CDR3 sequences, with 46% found just once. Sample: blood. These receptors were obtained from an elderly man in good health.

The DNA for the CDR3 is TGTGCCAGCAGTATCGGGACTAGCGGGAGCGCAGATACGCAGTATTTT. Its protein product is CASSIGTSGSADTQYF. The genes are TRBV28 and TRBJ2-3; 14 bases line up with TRBD2. The CDR3 totals 16 residues. V was clipped by 5 bases and J by 4 bases; unmatched bases: 5. Germline V lookup: CDR1 MDHEN, CDR2 SYDVKM.

This clonotype was detected a few times. This sequence joins TRBV5-1 and TRBJ2-5, with TRBD1 as a possible D gene (6 bases). Germline CDR1 SGHRS, CDR2 YFSETQ. This CDR3 is built from 16 residues. Trimming took 0 bases from V and 0 from J, leaving 12 bases between them. CDR3 DNA sequence: TGCGCCAGCAGCTTGGTGACAGGACAGCACCAAGAGACCCAGTACTTC. It is translated as CASSLVTGQHQETQYF.

Worth noting for this clonotype: Mismatch with germline at one junction end may stem from a read error. The genes are TRBV5-5 and TRBJ2-7; D is unclear. Germline V lookup: CDR1 SGHKS, CDR2 YYEKEE (reference sequence). The CDR3 has 14 amino acids. CDR3 region: CASGLVSQRYEQYF. The DNA for the CDR3 is TGTGCCAGCGGCTTGGTCAGCCAACGCTACGAGCAGTACTTC.

The chain links TRBV27 to TRBJ2-5; 11 positions match TRBD2. The CDR3 is 16 residues long. In germline, CDR1 is MNHEY, CDR2 SMNVEV (reference sequence). The V gene end was trimmed by 4 bases and the J gene end by 4 bases; junction bases not matched to a gene: 8. CDR3 sequence (DNA): TGTGCCAGCAGTTCCAGAACTAGCGGGGGAGGAGAGACCCAGTACTTC. Protein product: CASSSRTSGGGETQYF.

This rearrangement joins TRBV30 to TRBJ1-1, with D unresolved. The germline CDR1 and CDR2 sequences are GTSNPN and SVGIG (reference sequence). The CDR3 loop spans 16 amino acids. Trimming removed 8 bases at V and 3 bases at J, with 25 bases between. CDR3 residues: CAKRGGGSMRYTEAFF. CDR3 bases: TGTGCCAAACGAGGCGGAGGAAGTATGAGATACACTGAAGCTTTCTTT.

This clonotype was seen at least ten times. V gene TRBV14 combines with J gene TRBJ2-7, with a tentative D call TRBD1 (7 bases). There are 15 residues in the CDR3. V was shortened by 5 bases and J by 6 bases, with 20 bases between the two germline ends. Germline V gene data show CDR1 as SGHDN and CDR2 as FVKESK. The CDR3 loop is CASSMGHRGLAEQYF. CDR3 in DNA: TGTGCCAGCAGCATGGGGCACAGGGGACTGGCCGAGCAGTACTTC.

The chain joins TRBV20-1 to TRBJ2-1; TRBD2 matches at 7 bases. Trimming took 1 base from V and 8 from J; bases not matched to a gene: 26. The CDR3 length is 20 residues. Germline V gene lookup returns CDR1 DFQATT and CDR2 SNEGSKA (reference sequence). The CDR3 sequence: CSARGLFGTLAGELEDEQFF. In DNA, the CDR3 is TGCAGTGCTAGAGGTCTTTTCGGGACGCTGGCGGGAGAATTAGAGGATGAGCAGTTCTTC.

This clonotype came up once. V and J are TRBV7-2 and TRBJ2-2, with a weak D call TRBD1 (5 bases). This CDR3 is built from 15 residues. The germline V gene encodes CDR1 SGHTA and CDR2 FQGNSA. V lost 3 bases to trimming and J lost 2 bases, with 10 bases between them. CDR3 coding DNA: TGTGCCAGCAGCTTCAGGGTAGATAACACCGGGGAGCTGTTTTTT. Its protein product is CASSFRVDNTGELFF.

V gene TRBV20-1 combines with J gene TRBJ2-1, with a weak D call TRBD2 (7 bases). The germline V gene has CDR1 DFQATT and CDR2 SNEGSKA (reference sequence). The CDR3 contains 12 residues. CDR3 residues: CSEGGVGDEQFF. The CDR3 nucleotides read TGCAGCGAGGGGGGGGTAGGGGATGAGCAGTTCTTC.

At least ten counts were recorded for this clonotype. The gene calls are TRBV29-1 and TRBJ2-5, with D unresolved. The CDR3 has 10 residues. CDR1 SQVTM and CDR2 ANQGSEA come from the germline V gene. With 4 bases removed from V and 4 bases from J, the gap between germline ends came to 4 bases. The CDR3 sequence is CSVVRETQYF. In DNA, the CDR3 is TGCAGCGTTGTCCGAGAGACCCAGTACTTC.

The chain employs TRBV29-1 and TRBJ2-5; 10 bases are shared with TRBD2. Germline-derived CDR1 and CDR2 are SQVTM and ANQGSEA. With V trimmed by 0 bases and J by 5 bases, 6 bases remained unmatched. The CDR3 length is 15 residues. The CDR3 loop is CSVEDRAGGPETQYF. The CDR3 coding sequence is TGCAGCGTTGAAGATAGAGCGGGAGGGCCGGAGACCCAGTACTTC.

In its sample, this clonotype was seen many times. The rearrangement uses TRBV5-1 and TRBJ2-2, with 9 nucleotides matching TRBD2. From germline, CDR1 is SGHRS and CDR2 YFSETQ. The CDR3 runs to 16 residues. Trimming removed 4 bases from V and 6 bases from J; junction bases left unmatched: 10. The CDR3 coding sequence is TGCGCCAGCAGCCCGGGGACTAGCTCAGCGGCCGGGGAGCTGTTTTTT. Its translation: CASSPGTSSAAGELFF.

This clonotype has at least ten counts. The chain couples TRBV3-1 to TRBJ1-2; D gene unclear. The V gene lost 8 bases and the J gene lost 7 bases, with 11 bases spanning the gap. Germline CDR1 LGHDT, CDR2 YNNKEL (reference sequence). The CDR3 is 11 residues long. The CDR3 nucleotides read TGTGCCAGCCACGCCTTGGGTGGCTACACCTTC. Translating gives CASHALGGYTF.

Only a few counts were recorded for this clonotype. The chain joins TRBV27 to TRBJ1-5; possibly TRBD1 for D (5 bases). The CDR3 covers 14 residues. Trimming removed 2 bases from V and 5 bases from J, with 10 bases in between. Germline-derived CDR1 and CDR2 are MNHEY and SMNVEV (reference sequence). Here the CDR3 reads CASSLQGGDQPQHF. CDR3 nucleotide sequence: TGTGCCAGCAGTTTACAGGGAGGGGATCAGCCCCAGCATTTT.

This clonotype was recorded a few times. The chain recombines TRBV6-5 with TRBJ2-3; possibly TRBD2 for D (6 bases). Germline V gene sequence: CDR1 MNHEY, CDR2 SVGAGI. V shed 0 bases and J shed 6 bases, with 7 bases lying between them. The CDR3 spans 13 residues. CDR3 nucleotide sequence: TGTGCCAGCAGTTACTCGGAGGGCGATACGCAGTATTTT. Its translation is CASSYSEGDTQYF.

J is TRBJ2-5 and V is TRBV6-6, with TRBD2 matching over 10 bases. J was trimmed by 4 bases and V by 2 bases; bases with no gene match: 4. Germline-derived CDR1 and CDR2 are MNHNY and SVGAGI (reference sequence). The CDR3 runs to 15 residues. The CDR3 sequence is CASSYASGRRETQYF. Here the CDR3 DNA reads TGTGCCAGCAGTTACGCTAGCGGGAGAAGAGAGACCCAGTACTTC.

This clonotype showed up just a few times. This chain joins TRBV29-1 and TRBJ2-1; TRBD2 matches 8 bases. Trimming removed 7 bases from V and 9 bases from J; junction bases left unmatched: 14. Germline CDR1 and CDR2: SQVTM and ANQGSEA. The CDR3 contains 14 residues. This chain's CDR3 is CSASRRAGEGEQFF. The CDR3 DNA follows: TGCAGCGCCTCCAGACGAGCGGGAGAGGGTGAGCAGTTCTTC.

This rearrangement joins TRBV6-1 to TRBJ1-6; D perhaps matches TRBD1 (5 bases). CDR3 size: 15 residues. Germline values: CDR1 MNHNS, CDR2 SASEGT. Trimming cost V 6 bases and J 9 bases, with 18 bases left between them. CDR3 amino acids: CASSLMRGEGSPLHF. For the CDR3, the DNA is TGTGCCAGCAGCCTGATGAGGGGAGAGGGTTCACCCCTCCACTTT.

This clonotype was detected a few times. The V and J genes are TRBV6-5 and TRBJ2-3; D uncertain. Trimming took off 5 bases at V and 3 bases at J, with 12 bases between the two ends. The germline gives CDR1 MNHEY, CDR2 SVGAGI. This CDR3 region has 14 residues. CDR3 sequence (DNA): TGTGCCAGCAGTAGGACCCAAGGGACAGATACGCAGTATTTT. Translating gives CASSRTQGTDTQYF.

The gene calls are TRBV20-1 and TRBJ2-3; weak D call: TRBD2 (5 bases). From germline, CDR1 is DFQATT and CDR2 SNEGSKA (reference sequence). Trimming took off 1 base at V and 6 bases at J, with 26 bases between the two ends. The CDR3 is made up of 18 amino acids. For the CDR3, the DNA is TGCAGTGCTAGAGGGGTGTTCGGAGGCCCCGGTATAACGGATACGCAGTATTTT. This sequence encodes CSARGVFGGPGITDTQYF.

This clonotype was found a few times. V is TRBV29-1 and J is TRBJ2-3; the D is unclear. CDR3 size: 13 residues. V was pared by 6 bases and J by 1 base, with 11 bases between. From germline, CDR1 is SQVTM and CDR2 ANQGSEA. CDR3 sequence: CSVLGEGTDTQYF. CDR3 coding DNA: TGCAGCGTGCTAGGCGAGGGCACAGATACGCAGTATTTT.

This chain uses TRBV2 with TRBJ2-7, with TRBD2 matching over 9 bases. Germline CDR1 and CDR2: SNHLY and FYNNEI. V shed 3 bases, J shed 5 bases, and the junction held 11 bases outside the gene matches. The CDR3 contains 16 residues. The CDR3 spells CASSEKLAGPNHEQYF. The CDR3 region has the DNA TGTGCCAGCAGTGAGAAACTAGCGGGCCCCAACCACGAGCAGTACTTC.

This clonotype was seen a handful of times. The V and J genes are TRBV29-1 and TRBJ2-1, with 7 bases matching TRBD2. The CDR3 runs 16 residues. The germline V gene has CDR1 SQVTM and CDR2 ANQGSEA. The V and J ends lost 4 bases and 1 base, in that order; junction bases with no gene match: 10. CDR3 coding DNA: TGCAGCGTTGGAAAAGCGGGGCAAGGATCCTACAATGAGCAGTTCTTC. As protein: CSVGKAGQGSYNEQFF.

In its sample, this clonotype was seen a few times. The J gene is TRBJ1-2, the V gene TRBV20-1, with 10 nucleotides matching TRBD1. With V trimmed by 6 bases and J by 7 bases, 11 bases remained unmatched. Germline V gene data show CDR1 as DFQATT and CDR2 as SNEGSKA (reference sequence). This CDR3 has 14 amino acids. CDR3 amino acids: CSARQGARSLGYTF. The CDR3 DNA reads as TGCAGTGCGCGACAGGGGGCGCGGTCTCTTGGCTACACCTTC.

The rearrangement joins TRBV7-2 to TRBJ2-3; D remains ambiguous. The ends were cut back, 1 base at V and 1 base at J, with 9 bases in the middle. The germline CDR1 and CDR2 sequences are SGHTA and FQGNSA. There are 15 residues in the CDR3. The CDR3 DNA reads TGTGCCAGCAGCTTAGTAGCTGATCGCACAGATACGCAGTATTTT. Its translation is CASSLVADRTDTQYF.

This clonotype was counted between two and nine times. The chain links TRBV10-3 to TRBJ2-7; D may be TRBD1 or TRBD2 (7 bases each). The CDR3 contains 12 residues. V was clipped by 10 bases and J by 4 bases, with 14 bases between them. The germline gives CDR1 ENHRY, CDR2 SYGVKD. The CDR3, as DNA: TGTGCCACCAGGGGGGAGGGGTACGAGCAGTACTTC. Protein: CATRGEGYEQYF.

This rearrangement joins TRBV20-1 to TRBJ2-5; no clear D. Near its end, the DNA agrees better with TRBJ2-1, so the J call may be wrong. The CDR3 is 14 residues long. Germline V lookup: CDR1 DFQATT, CDR2 SNEGSKA (reference sequence). The CDR3 bases are TGCAGTGCCCCTCGTGGGCAGGCGCAAGAGACCCAGTTCTTC. Translating it yields CSAPRGQAQETQFF.

V gene TRBV5-1 combines with J gene TRBJ2-3, with TRBD2 matching over 10 bases. Germline assignment: CDR1 SGHRS and CDR2 YFSETQ. The length of the CDR3 is 15 residues. J was trimmed by 5 bases and V by 0 bases; bases with no gene match: 3. The CDR3 DNA sequence: TGCGCCAGCAGCTTGGAGCGGGGGGGCGTAGATACGCAGTATTTT. It translates to CASSLERGGVDTQYF. The whole variable domain, filled in from reference TRBV5-1 and TRBJ2-3, reads KAGVTQTPRYLIKTRGQQVTLSCSPISGHRSVSWYQQTPGQGLQFLFEYFSETQRNKGNFPGRFSGRQFSNSRSEMNVSTLELGDSALYLCASSLERGGVDTQYFGPGTRLTVL.

This chain uses TRBV20-1 with TRBJ2-1; D call uncertain. In germline, CDR1 is DFQATT, CDR2 SNEGSKA (reference sequence). Trimming stripped 5 bases from V and 10 bases from J, with 18 bases between. The CDR3 is made up of 13 amino acids. This CDR3 reads CSAWLLFENEQFF. Written as DNA, the CDR3 is TGCAGTGCTTGGCTCTTGTTTGAAAACGAGCAGTTCTTC.

Comment on this clonotype: Mismatch with germline at one junction end may stem from a read error. The rearrangement uses TRBV28 and TRBJ1-2; D is uncertain. The CDR3 loop spans 13 amino acids. Germline assignment: CDR1 MDHEN and CDR2 SYDVKM. This CDR3 is CASSRGLSYGYIF. CDR3 bases: TGTGCCAGCAGCAGAGGGCTTAGCTATGGCTACATCTTC.

This clonotype was observed a few times. This rearrangement joins TRBV9 to TRBJ2-3, with 12 bases aligning to TRBD1. CDR3 length: 18 amino acids. With V trimmed by 4 bases and J by 0 bases, 9 bases remained unmatched. Per germline, CDR1 SGDLS and CDR2 YYNGEE. For the CDR3, the DNA is TGTGCCAGCAGCACCCTCCCGGGACAGGGGGCGAGCACAGATACGCAGTATTTT. It encodes CASSTLPGQGASTDTQYF.

This clonotype was seen only a few times. The chain links TRBV20-1 to TRBJ2-3, with 7 bases aligning to TRBD2. Trimming at V came to 4 bases and at J to 5 bases, leaving 9 bases not matched to a gene. Germline V gene sequence: CDR1 DFQATT, CDR2 SNEGSKA (reference sequence). The CDR3 totals 14 residues. The CDR3 region has the DNA TGCAGTGCTAAAAAGGGAGGGGCAGGAGATACGCAGTATTTT. Protein product: CSAKKGGAGDTQYF.